Listed here are 29 T cell receptor beta chains from one sample, sequenced in a study of PD-L1 blockade in urothelial cancer. Generated by immunoSEQ multiplex PCR, the TCRdb table keeps only in-frame clones and is missing some. The table lists approximately 32,000 clones, about four fifths of them singletons, with approximately 3.6% in the top ten. The sample consisted of PBMCs, taken around atezolizumab (anti-PD-L1) treatment. Source of these receptors: a man between 70 and 80 years old with urothelial cancer.

The chain links TRBV5-6 to TRBJ2-2, with TRBD1 as a possible D gene (5 bases). Germline CDR1 and CDR2: SGHDT and YYEEEE. V was pared by 0 bases and J by 3 bases, with 12 bases between. The CDR3 is 16 residues long. In DNA form, the CDR3 reads TGTGCCAGCAGCTTGGAAACAGGATTGGACACCGGGGAGCTGTTTTTT. Its translation: CASSLETGLDTGELFF.

This chain connects TRBV5-1 to TRBJ2-5; TRBD1 might be the D (6 bases). This CDR3 contains 15 residues. Germline loops: CDR1 SGHRS, CDR2 YFSETQ. V was cut by 4 bases and J by 2 bases, with 15 bases left in between. The CDR3 spells CASSAGTMFQETQYF. For the CDR3, the DNA is TGCGCCAGCAGCGCCGGGACAATGTTTCAAGAGACCCAGTACTTC.

The rearrangement links TRBV11-2 to TRBJ2-3; the D is unclear. V was trimmed by 1 base and J by 3 bases, leaving 8 bases between them. From germline, CDR1 is SGHAT and CDR2 FQNNGV. The CDR3 is made up of 14 amino acids. The CDR3 DNA is TGTGCCAGCAGCTTAGGGGCACCAACAGATACGCAGTATTTT. It codes for CASSLGAPTDTQYF.

This chain uses TRBV7-2 with TRBJ1-6; D call uncertain. CDR1 is SGHTA and CDR2 is FQGNSA in the germline V gene. V dropped 5 bases and J dropped 8 bases, with 16 bases sitting between them. The CDR3 loop spans 15 amino acids. The CDR3 here is CASSPVGGHHSPLHF. For the CDR3, the DNA is TGTGCCAGCAGCCCCGTGGGAGGTCATCATTCACCCCTCCACTTT.

This sequence joins TRBV6-6 and TRBJ2-1; D is unresolved. With 4 bases removed from V and 10 bases from J, the gap between germline ends came to 11 bases. The germline CDR1 and CDR2 sequences are MNHNY and SVGAGI (reference sequence). The CDR3 covers 12 residues. CDR3 DNA: TGTGCCAGCAGTTCACTCTCCAGGGAGCAGTTCTTC. Amino acids: CASSSLSREQFF.

The chain employs TRBV7-9 and TRBJ2-1; no firm D call. Germline V gene sequence: CDR1 SEHNR, CDR2 FQNEAQ (reference sequence). The length of the CDR3 is 13 residues. The V and J ends lost 0 bases and 7 bases respectively, with 7 bases between them. As DNA, the CDR3 is TGTGCCAGCAGCTTAGCGAGGCTGAATGAGCAGTTCTTC. This sequence encodes CASSLARLNEQFF.

The chain carries TRBV5-1 and TRBJ2-3, with D possibly TRBD2 on 6 matching bases. The length of the CDR3 is 13 residues. Germline loops: CDR1 SGHRS, CDR2 YFSETQ. V shed 6 bases and J shed 9 bases, with 17 bases lying between them. The CDR3 spells CASNPEPGDTQYF. As DNA, the CDR3 is TGCGCCAGCAACCCCGAACCGGGAGACACGCAGTATTTT.

The chain employs TRBV5-4 and TRBJ2-2; TRBD1 matches at 8 bases. With 4 bases clipped from V and 1 base from J, the junction kept 9 bases outside the gene matches. This CDR3 has 17 residues. Germline CDR1 is SGHNT and CDR2 is YYREEE (reference sequence). The CDR3 here is CASSPSRQGKNTGELFF. Here the CDR3 DNA reads TGTGCCAGCAGCCCAAGTCGACAGGGGAAGAACACCGGGGAGCTGTTTTTT.

The chain links TRBV29-1 to TRBJ2-6; 8 positions match TRBD1. Germline CDR1 and CDR2: SQVTM and ANQGSEA. The CDR3 loop spans 15 amino acids. Trimming at V came to 6 bases and at J to 0 bases, leaving 4 bases not matched to a gene. The DNA for the CDR3 is TGCAGCGTGGGGGACAGGAGCTCTGGGGCCAACGTCCTGACTTTC. It codes for CSVGDRSSGANVLTF. Together with reference TRBV29-1 and TRBJ2-6, the CDR3 gives the full variable domain: SAVISQKPSRDICQRGTSLTIQCQVDSQVTMMFWYRQQPGQSLTLIATANQGSEATYESGFVIDKFPISRPNLTFSTLTVSNMSPEDSSIYLCSVGDRSSGANVLTFGAGSRLTVL.

This chain links TRBV12-5 with TRBJ1-1; D call uncertain. The V end lost 1 base, the J end lost 11 bases, and 11 bases lay between the germline ends. Germline CDR1 LGHNT, CDR2 FRNRAP. The CDR3 sequence is 12 residues long. The CDR3 protein is CASGLAGRTAFF. CDR3 DNA: TGTGCTAGTGGTTTGGCCGGGAGGACGGCTTTCTTT.

The chain joins TRBV5-1 to TRBJ2-5; 7 positions match TRBD1. This CDR3 has 14 amino acids. V shed 3 bases and J 4 bases; nucleotides not matched to a gene: 6. Germline-derived CDR1 and CDR2 are SGHRS and YFSETQ. CDR3 DNA sequence: TGCGCCAGCAGCTGGGGGACAGAGACAGAGACCCAGTACTTC. Translated, it gives CASSWGTETETQYF. Together with reference TRBV5-1 and TRBJ2-5, the CDR3 gives the full variable domain: KAGVTQTPRYLIKTRGQQVTLSCSPISGHRSVSWYQQTPGQGLQFLFEYFSETQRNKGNFPGRFSGRQFSNSRSEMNVSTLELGDSALYLCASSWGTETETQYFGPGTRLLVL.

In this sample, this clone turned up a few times. The rearrangement joins TRBV9 to TRBJ2-7; D is possibly TRBD1 (6 bases). This CDR3 contains 13 residues. Germline-derived CDR1 and CDR2 are SGDLS and YYNGEE. With 5 bases removed from V and 0 bases from J, the gap between germline ends came to 9 bases. This CDR3 reads CASSPDSSYEQYF. The CDR3 DNA follows: TGTGCCAGCAGTCCGGACAGCTCCTACGAGCAGTACTTC.

On this clone itself: Other DNA sequences in the sample encode the same CDR3. The chain joins TRBV5-4 to TRBJ1-2; 8 nucleotides line up with TRBD1. CDR3 length equals 15 residues. The germline V gene has CDR1 SGHNT and CDR2 YYREEE (reference sequence). The trim removed 4 bases at V and 4 bases at J, leaving 9 bases unmatched. CDR3 nucleotides: TGTGCCAGCAGCGCCGGACAGGGAGGGATCTATGGCTACACCTTC. As protein: CASSAGQGGIYGYTF.

This chain connects TRBV27 to TRBJ2-1; maybe TRBD1 (6 bases). From germline, CDR1 is MNHEY and CDR2 SMNVEV (reference sequence). CDR3 size: 17 residues. V was cut by 7 bases and J by 0 bases, with 19 bases left in between. The CDR3 nucleotides read TGTGCCAGCACCCAGACAGGATCTTCTATCTCCTACAATGAGCAGTTCTTC. Its translation: CASTQTGSSISYNEQFF.

This chain links TRBV5-5 with TRBJ1-1; TRBD1 matches at 8 bases. The germline V gene has CDR1 SGHKS and CDR2 YYEKEE (reference sequence). The V and J ends lost 4 bases and 4 bases, in that order; junction bases with no gene match: 3. This CDR3 is 13 amino acids long. CDR3 sequence reads: CASSADRGTEAFF. The CDR3 DNA sequence: TGTGCCAGCAGCGCCGACAGGGGCACTGAAGCTTTCTTT.

This clone was recorded only once. The rearrangement uses TRBV14 and TRBJ2-2, with a weak D call TRBD1 (5 bases). Germline lookup yields CDR1 SGHDN and CDR2 FVKESK. With 3 bases removed from V and 1 base from J, the gap between germline ends came to 6 bases. The CDR3 has 14 amino acids. CDR3 DNA: TGTGCCAGCAGCCAGACAGTGAACACCGGGGAGCTGTTTTTT. Its protein is CASSQTVNTGELFF.

The chain carries TRBV5-4 and TRBJ2-1, with 7 bases identical to TRBD2. With V trimmed by 4 bases and J by 4 bases, 8 bases remained unmatched. Per germline, CDR1 SGHNT and CDR2 YYREEE (reference sequence). The CDR3 runs to 15 residues. The CDR3 nucleotides are TGTGCCAGCAGCGTAAGCGGGATGTCTTACAATGAGCAGTTCTTC. It encodes CASSVSGMSYNEQFF. Filled out from reference TRBV5-4 and TRBJ2-1, the complete variable domain reads ETGVTQSPTHLIKTRGQQVTLRCSSQSGHNTVSWYQQALGQGPQFIFQYYREEENGRGNFPPRFSGLQFPNYSSELNVNALELDDSALYLCASSVSGMSYNEQFFGPGTRLTVL.

V gene TRBV5-1 combines with J gene TRBJ1-4; perhaps TRBD1 as D (5 bases). The CDR3 sequence is 16 residues long. V lost 0 bases and J lost 5, with 14 bases in between. The germline V gene has CDR1 SGHRS and CDR2 YFSETQ. The CDR3 coding sequence is TGCGCCAGCAGCTTGGGGGGCAGGGAAAGGAATGAAAAACTGTTTTTT. Amino acid sequence: CASSLGGRERNEKLFF.

The rearrangement links TRBV27 to TRBJ2-3, with TRBD2 identical over 10 bases. V trimming: 1 base; J trimming: 2 bases; junction bases outside the gene matches: 9. CDR1 is MNHEY and CDR2 is SMNVEV in the germline V gene (reference sequence). This CDR3 comprises 18 residues. The CDR3 DNA reads TGTGCCAGCAGTTTATTGGGTAGCGGGGGGCCTCCCACAGATACGCAGTATTTT. As protein: CASSLLGSGGPPTDTQYF.

V and J are TRBV9 and TRBJ2-1, with D perhaps matching TRBD2 (6 bases). This CDR3 region has 18 residues. Germline CDR1 is SGDLS and CDR2 is YYNGEE. V was cut by 2 bases and J by 1 base, with 19 bases left in between. The CDR3 reads CASSVGGAGRLSYNEQFF. DNA for the CDR3: TGTGCCAGCAGCGTTGGGGGTGCGGGAAGACTGTCCTACAATGAGCAGTTCTTC.

This sequence joins TRBV7-9 and TRBJ1-1; 9 positions match TRBD1. Per germline, CDR1 SEHNR and CDR2 FQNEAQ (reference sequence). CDR3 size: 14 residues. The V segment lost 1 base and the J segment 3 bases; nucleotides outside the gene matches: 0. The CDR3 reads CASSLGQGDTEAFF. The DNA of the CDR3 is TGTGCCAGCAGCTTAGGACAGGGGGACACTGAAGCTTTCTTT.

This clone was found once. CDR3 protein: CASSGQRNTEAFF. CDR3 coding DNA: TGTGCCAGCAGTGGACAGAGGAACACTGAAGCTTTCTTT. V and J are TRBV6-1 and TRBJ1-1; D is perhaps TRBD1 (5 bases). The CDR3 covers 13 residues. Germline-derived CDR1 and CDR2 are MNHNS and SASEGT. Between the trimmed V and J ends, which lost 4 bases and 1 base, there was a span of 7 bases.

The gene calls are TRBV9 and TRBJ1-1, with D tentatively TRBD1 (5 bases). Between the trimmed V and J ends, which lost 4 bases and 1 base, there was a span of 11 bases. The CDR3 consists of 14 residues. Germline V gene sequence: CDR1 SGDLS, CDR2 YYNGEE. The CDR3 bases are TGTGCCAGCAGCCCAGGACACAGGAACACTGAAGCTTTCTTT. Translation: CASSPGHRNTEAFF.

This clone has a handful of counts. The V call is TRBV19, the J call TRBJ1-1, with 7 bases lining up with TRBD1. Germline trimming cut 9 bases from V and 0 bases from J; bases unmatched to any gene: 7. Germline values: CDR1 LNHDA, CDR2 SQIVND (reference sequence). This CDR3 has 14 amino acids. The CDR3 sequence is CASNTGVLNTEAFF. The CDR3 DNA is TGTGCCAGCAACACAGGGGTCCTGAACACTGAAGCTTTCTTT. The full variable domain, its missing parts supplied by reference TRBV19 and TRBJ1-1, is DGGITQSPKYLFRKEGQNVTLSCEQNLNHDAMYWYRQDPGQGLRLIYYSQIVNDFQKGDIAEGYSVSREKKESFPLTVTSAQKNPTAFYLCASNTGVLNTEAFFGQGTRLTVV.

This clone occurred once. The chain has TRBV4-3 and TRBJ2-3; 12 nucleotides match TRBD2. The CDR3 consists of 18 residues. The germline V gene encodes CDR1 LGHNA and CDR2 YSLEER. With 0 bases clipped from V and 0 bases from J, the junction kept 4 bases outside the gene matches. Written as DNA, the CDR3 is TGCGCCAGCAGCCAAGATGTCGGGACTAGCGGGAGCACAGATACGCAGTATTTT. It specifies CASSQDVGTSGSTDTQYF.

The J gene is TRBJ2-2, the V gene TRBV19; D is possibly TRBD1 (5 bases). CDR1 and CDR2 (germline): LNHDA, SQIVND (reference sequence). The ends were cut back, 4 bases at V and 3 bases at J, with 9 bases in the middle. The CDR3 is made up of 14 amino acids. In DNA form, the CDR3 reads TGTGCCAGTAGTAGGGGCTCGGACACCGGGGAGCTGTTTTTT. The encoded protein is CASSRGSDTGELFF.

The J gene is TRBJ2-2, the V gene TRBV7-9; D possibly corresponds to TRBD2 (6 bases). The CDR3 consists of 12 residues. Trimming cost V 5 bases and J 7 bases, with 8 bases left between them. Germline V gives CDR1 SEHNR, CDR2 FQNEAQ (reference sequence). The CDR3 DNA sequence: TGTGCCAGCAGCCTGGGACTCGGGGAGCTGTTTTTT. Protein product: CASSLGLGELFF.

The V gene is TRBV6-6, the J gene TRBJ1-5; TRBD1 agrees at 9 bases. The ends lost 4 bases at V and 1 base at J; junction bases unmatched: 2. From germline, CDR1 is MNHNY and CDR2 SVGAGI (reference sequence). The CDR3 sequence is 15 residues long. The CDR3 is CASSSGTGSNQPQHF. Here the CDR3 DNA reads TGTGCCAGCAGTTCCGGGACAGGGAGCAATCAGCCCCAGCATTTT.

The rearrangement joins TRBV5-1 to TRBJ2-3; 12 nucleotides match TRBD2. The CDR3 extends over 16 amino acids. CDR1 and CDR2 from the germline V gene are SGHRS and YFSETQ. V lost 3 bases and J lost 4; bases outside the gene matches: 6. The CDR3 DNA reads TGCGCCAGCAGCTCAGCGACTAGCGGGAGCGCAGATACGCAGTATTTT. Translating gives CASSSATSGSADTQYF. The variable domain in full, with the rest retrieved from reference TRBV5-1 and TRBJ2-3, is KAGVTQTPRYLIKTRGQQVTLSCSPISGHRSVSWYQQTPGQGLQFLFEYFSETQRNKGNFPGRFSGRQFSNSRSEMNVSTLELGDSALYLCASSSATSGSADTQYFGPGTRLTVL.